Below are 18 T cell receptor beta chains sequenced from a single sample in a study of blood T cell repertoires in COVID-19. Data came from immunoSEQ multiplex PCR; TCRdb stores just in-frame clones and leaves some out. The sample yields 35,000 to 50,000 clones, nearly 90% seen once. Sequencing input: peripheral blood. All receptors come from a man aged 55-75 years with acute or convalescent COVID-19.

This clone was seen just once. This sequence joins TRBV19 and TRBJ1-1; D is possibly TRBD1 (5 bases). V was cut by 8 bases and J by 7 bases, with 14 bases left in between. CDR1 LNHDA and CDR2 SQIVND come from the germline V gene (reference sequence). This CDR3 region has 12 residues. The CDR3 bases are TGTGCCAGTTCCCGGACAACCCTTGAAGCTTTCTTT. This sequence encodes CASSRTTLEAFF.

This chain connects TRBV5-6 to TRBJ1-2; D is perhaps TRBD1 (6 bases). The CDR3 totals 13 residues. Germline loops: CDR1 SGHDT, CDR2 YYEEEE. The germline V and J ends were trimmed by 0 bases and 7 bases, with 10 bases remaining between them. The CDR3, as DNA: TGTGCCAGCAGCTTGGGGGGGCAAGGTGGCTACACCTTC. Protein: CASSLGGQGGYTF.

The rearrangement uses TRBV2 and TRBJ1-2; 8 bases are a match to TRBD1. After removal of 3 bases from V and 7 bases from J, the junction contained 10 bases not matched to a gene. This CDR3 has 15 amino acids. Germline assignment: CDR1 SNHLY and CDR2 FYNNEI. The CDR3 sequence: CASSDRGLVISGYTF. As DNA, the CDR3 is TGTGCCAGCAGTGACAGGGGGCTCGTTATATCTGGCTACACCTTC.

The chain recombines TRBV7-9 with TRBJ1-1; 7 nucleotides line up with TRBD1. The J segment lost 5 bases and the V segment lost 5 bases, leaving 11 bases of the junction unmatched. The CDR3 consists of 15 residues. Germline-derived CDR1 and CDR2 are SEHNR and FQNEAQ (reference sequence). CDR3 protein: CASSPREGARTEAFF. The DNA for the CDR3 is TGTGCCAGCAGCCCCCGGGAGGGGGCGCGGACTGAAGCTTTCTTT.

The chain uses TRBV6-5 and TRBJ2-7; 7 bases align to TRBD1. With V trimmed by 0 bases and J by 2 bases, 7 bases remained unmatched. CDR1 and CDR2 (germline): MNHEY, SVGAGI. This CDR3 contains 16 residues. The CDR3 DNA follows: TGTGCCAGCAGTTACTCGGTGGGACAGACGGCCTACGAGCAGTACTTC. Protein product: CASSYSVGQTAYEQYF.

This rearrangement joins TRBV19 to TRBJ1-1; D is perhaps TRBD1 (5 bases). This CDR3 is 15 amino acids long. V lost 3 bases to trimming and J lost 11 bases, with 22 bases between them. CDR1 and CDR2 from the germline V gene are LNHDA and SQIVND (reference sequence). CDR3 in amino acids: CASSMPGLITGGAFF. In nucleotides, the CDR3 is TGTGCCAGTAGTATGCCGGGACTCATAACGGGTGGGGCTTTCTTT.

The chain is built from TRBV9 and TRBJ1-3; possible D gene TRBD1, 5 bases. Trimming removed 4 bases at V and 0 bases at J, with 17 bases between. CDR1 is SGDLS and CDR2 is YYNGEE in the germline V gene. This CDR3 spans 17 amino acids. As DNA, the CDR3 is TGTGCCAGCAGCCCAAGGTATTTGGGGGGCTCTGGAAACACCATATATTTT. Protein: CASSPRYLGGSGNTIYF.

This clone occurred a few times. The gene calls are TRBV4-3 and TRBJ2-7; a weak D match, TRBD2 (6 bases). The CDR3 contains 14 residues. With 4 bases removed from V and 0 bases from J, the gap between germline ends came to 10 bases. Germline CDR1 and CDR2: LGHNA and YSLEER. CDR3 sequence: CASSLGLSSYEQYF. In DNA form, the CDR3 reads TGCGCCAGCAGCCTTGGACTATCCTCCTACGAGCAGTACTTC.

This sequence joins TRBV4-3 and TRBJ2-5, with 7 bases lining up with TRBD2. The CDR3 is made up of 17 amino acids. The V gene's germline CDR1 is LGHNA and CDR2 YSLEER. The ends lost 2 bases at V and 7 bases at J; junction bases unmatched: 16. The CDR3 sequence: CASSQQGAAGDRGTQYF. In DNA, the CDR3 is TGCGCCAGCAGCCAACAAGGGGCTGCGGGGGATCGAGGGACCCAGTACTTC.

The chain combines TRBV12-3 or TRBV12-4 with TRBJ1-1; no clear D. The CDR3 length is 13 residues. V shed 2 bases and J shed 12 bases, with 16 bases lying between them. The CDR3 protein is CASSLSGFTDTFF. The CDR3 DNA reads as TGTGCCAGCAGTTTATCAGGTTTTACGGATACTTTCTTT.

The chain carries TRBV27 and TRBJ1-2, with TRBD1 matching 7 bases. The CDR3 has 18 residues. V shed 1 base and J 1 base; nucleotides not matched to a gene: 12. Per the germline V gene, CDR1 is MNHEY and CDR2 is SMNVEV (reference sequence). As DNA, the CDR3 is TGTGCCAGCAGTTTATATGCCCCTGAGGGACAGTATAACTATGGCTACACCTTC. This gives the protein CASSLYAPEGQYNYGYTF.

The genes are TRBV6-1 and TRBJ2-1; 10 bases line up with TRBD1. There are 15 residues in the CDR3. Germline V gene lookup returns CDR1 MNHNS and CDR2 SASEGT. With V trimmed by 3 bases and J by 8 bases, 7 bases remained unmatched. CDR3 loop: CASSEFGTGVYEQFF. Written as DNA, the CDR3 is TGTGCCAGCAGTGAGTTTGGGACAGGGGTCTATGAGCAGTTCTTC.

The chain employs TRBV14 and TRBJ1-2; no clear D gene. V was pared by 4 bases and J by 7 bases, with 10 bases between. Per the germline V gene, CDR1 is SGHDN and CDR2 is FVKESK. The CDR3 loop spans 12 amino acids. Here the CDR3 reads CASSPLPFGYTF. DNA of the CDR3: TGTGCCAGCAGCCCCCTACCATTTGGCTACACCTTC.

The chain has TRBV6-5 and TRBJ1-2; 12 bases are a match to TRBD1. Germline CDR1 and CDR2: MNHEY and SVGAGI. Trimming took 5 bases from V and 8 from J; bases not matched to a gene: 6. CDR3 length equals 14 residues. CDR3 bases: TGTGCCAGCAGTCACACCGGGACAGGGGGCGGCTACACCTTC. Protein: CASSHTGTGGGYTF.

The table lists this clone with a count of one. The rearrangement uses TRBV30 and TRBJ1-6, with D unclear. Looked up from germline, CDR1 is GTSNPN and CDR2 is SVGIG (reference sequence). This CDR3 spans 17 amino acids. V was cut by 0 bases and J by 0 bases, with 12 bases left in between. The chain's CDR3 is CAWSVRVGSSYNSPLHF. The CDR3 DNA reads as TGTGCCTGGAGTGTACGGGTAGGGAGCTCCTATAATTCACCCCTCCACTTT.

V gene TRBV20-1 combines with J gene TRBJ1-1; D might be TRBD1 (5 bases). Germline CDR1 reads DFQATT; CDR2 reads SNEGSKA (reference sequence). CDR3 size: 13 residues. With 3 bases removed from V and 0 bases from J, the gap between germline ends came to 8 bases. CDR3 residues: CSASAGMNTEAFF. The CDR3 DNA reads as TGCAGTGCTAGTGCAGGGATGAACACTGAAGCTTTCTTT.

The chain links TRBV5-1 to TRBJ1-1; D is perhaps TRBD1 (5 bases). Trimming took off 2 bases at V and 4 bases at J, with 12 bases between the two ends. The CDR3 extends over 14 amino acids. CDR1 is SGHRS, CDR2 YFSETQ, per germline. CDR3 bases: TGCGCCAGCAGCTTCGGAGGGGAGGGCACTGAAGCTTTCTTT. It encodes CASSFGGEGTEAFF.

This chain joins TRBV18 and TRBJ1-1, with D tentatively TRBD1 (5 bases). The CDR3 length is 16 residues. Germline assignment: CDR1 KGHSH and CDR2 LQKENI. Trimming stripped 1 base from V and 2 bases from J, with 14 bases between. The CDR3 loop reads CASSPLRGEGNTEAFF. DNA of the CDR3: TGTGCCAGCTCACCACTTCGAGGGGAGGGTAACACTGAAGCTTTCTTT.